Shown below are 21 T cell receptor beta chains from a single sample sequenced in a study of blood T cell repertoires in COVID-19. Here immunoSEQ multiplex PCR was the method, and the copy in TCRdb shows in-frame clones only, minus some. The sample lists about 310,000 clones; roughly 86% were seen once. The material sequenced was peripheral blood. The origin of the receptors is a woman between 50 and 59 years old who had recovered from COVID-19.

The chain employs TRBV11-2 and TRBJ2-1, with D unclear. From germline, CDR1 is SGHAT and CDR2 FQNNGV. The CDR3 contains 12 residues. Trimming left V 2 bases short and J 8 bases short, with 7 bases between. The CDR3 region has the DNA TGTGCCAGCAGCTTAAGCACCCATGAGCAGTTCTTC. Translated: CASSLSTHEQFF.

The rearrangement links TRBV6-2 or TRBV6-3 to TRBJ1-5; TRBD1 agrees at 11 bases. Germline lookup yields CDR1 MNHEY and CDR2 SVGEGT. V was pared by 2 bases and J by 0 bases, with 9 bases of the junction left unmatched. This CDR3 has 19 amino acids. CDR3 sequence reads: CASSYRAGQGDSSNQPQHF. The CDR3 DNA reads as TGTGCCAGCAGTTACCGGGCGGGACAGGGGGACTCTAGCAATCAGCCCCAGCATTTT.

The chain is built from TRBV10-3 and TRBJ1-4; TRBD1 agrees at 7 bases. Trimming cost V 3 bases and J 5 bases; bases outside gene matches: 9. The CDR3 is 16 amino acids. Per the germline V gene, CDR1 is ENHRY and CDR2 is SYGVKD. The CDR3 loop is CAISDRSPGQNEKLFF. The DNA for the CDR3 is TGTGCCATCAGTGACCGCAGTCCGGGACAGAATGAAAAACTGTTTTTT.

The J gene is TRBJ2-3, the V gene TRBV7-3; 11 bases match TRBD2. The CDR3 sequence is 16 residues long. Trimming removed 5 bases from V and 0 bases from J; junction bases left unmatched: 4. The germline CDR1 and CDR2 sequences are SGHTA and FQGTGA. Here the CDR3 reads CASSVGLAVSTDTQYF. In nucleotides, the CDR3 is TGTGCCAGCAGCGTGGGACTAGCGGTTAGCACAGATACGCAGTATTTT.

The V and J genes are TRBV6-2 or TRBV6-3 and TRBJ2-1, with 9 bases matching TRBD2. Trimming took 5 bases from V and 8 from J; bases not matched to a gene: 13. Germline V gene data show CDR1 as MNHEY and CDR2 as SVGEGT. The CDR3 runs to 16 residues. CDR3 protein: CASSESAAGGPHEQFF. Here the CDR3 DNA reads TGTGCCAGCAGTGAGTCTGCGGCGGGAGGGCCCCATGAGCAGTTCTTC.

The V and J genes are TRBV11-2 and TRBJ2-7; a weak D match, TRBD2 (5 bases). Trimming removed 0 bases at V and 4 bases at J, with 7 bases between. This CDR3 is built from 13 residues. From germline, CDR1 is SGHAT and CDR2 FQNNGV. The CDR3 reads CASSLDREYEQYF. The DNA of the CDR3 is TGTGCCAGCAGCTTAGATCGGGAATACGAGCAGTACTTC.

The genes are TRBV5-4 and TRBJ2-7, with 12 bases that match TRBD1. Germline V gene lookup returns CDR1 SGHNT and CDR2 YYREEE (reference sequence). The CDR3 spans 15 residues. V lost 3 bases to trimming and J lost 4 bases; unmatched junction nucleotides: 5. CDR3 coding DNA: TGTGCCAGCAGCTGGGGGACAGGGGGCTCTTACGAGCAGTACTTC. It specifies CASSWGTGGSYEQYF.

This chain links TRBV30 with TRBJ2-7; D could derive from TRBD1 or TRBD2 (5 bases each). V lost 5 bases, J lost 4 bases, and 12 bases lay in between. The CDR3 covers 12 residues. The germline gives CDR1 GTSNPN, CDR2 SVGIG (reference sequence). The CDR3 DNA reads TGTGCCTGGGGGACCGCCGGGTACGAGCAGTACTTC. Protein: CAWGTAGYEQYF.

CDR3 sequence reads: CASRDDTFRGYTF. DNA of the CDR3: TGTGCCAGCAGGGATGACACATTCAGGGGCTACACCTTC. The rearrangement uses TRBV2 and TRBJ1-2, with no clear D. CDR3 length equals 13 residues. Per the germline V gene, CDR1 is SNHLY and CDR2 is FYNNEI. The V end lost 6 bases, the J end lost 8 bases, and 16 bases lay between the germline ends.

This clone occurred once. The genes are TRBV2 and TRBJ1-3; D is unresolved. V dropped 9 bases and J dropped 2 bases, with 17 bases sitting between them. This CDR3 region has 15 residues. Germline CDR1 reads SNHLY; CDR2 reads FYNNEI. CDR3 coding DNA: TGTGCCAGAAAAGGTAGGAGGGAAGCTGGAAACACCATATATTTT. This encodes CARKGRREAGNTIYF.

The chain employs TRBV18 and TRBJ2-7; 7 nucleotides agree with TRBD1. Germline trimming cut 2 bases from V and 4 bases from J; bases unmatched to any gene: 5. CDR1 is KGHSH and CDR2 is LQKENI in the germline V gene. This CDR3 comprises 14 residues. In DNA, the CDR3 is TGTGCCAGCTCACCATCGGACAGGCGGTACGAGCAGTACTTC. Its translation is CASSPSDRRYEQYF.

V gene TRBV7-2 combines with J gene TRBJ2-6; 9 bases match TRBD2. In germline, CDR1 is SGHTA, CDR2 FQGNSA. The CDR3 runs to 16 residues. Unmatched junction bases numbered 6, after V lost 5 bases and J lost 4 bases. The chain's CDR3 is CASSPRTSAGANVLTF. The DNA for the CDR3 is TGTGCCAGCAGCCCCCGGACTAGCGCCGGGGCCAACGTCCTGACTTTC.

The CDR3 nucleotides read TGTGCCAGCAGAAGGACATTTACCGGGGAGCTGTTTTTT. It specifies CASRRTFTGELFF. The rearrangement uses TRBV12-3 or TRBV12-4 and TRBJ2-2; possible D gene TRBD1, 5 bases. Between the trimmed V and J ends, which lost 6 bases and 5 bases, there was a span of 10 bases. The CDR3 extends over 13 amino acids.

The chain is built from TRBV6-5 and TRBJ2-1, with TRBD2 matching over 10 bases. The ends lost 4 bases at V and 7 bases at J; junction bases unmatched: 7. CDR1 is MNHEY and CDR2 is SVGAGI in the germline V gene. The CDR3 has 15 amino acids. CDR3 region: CASSSLLAGRNEQFF. The CDR3 nucleotides are TGTGCCAGCAGTTCTCTACTAGCGGGACGGAATGAGCAGTTCTTC.

V is TRBV6-5 and J is TRBJ2-5; unclear D gene. Trimming cost V 4 bases and J 5 bases, with 11 bases left between them. Germline values: CDR1 MNHEY, CDR2 SVGAGI. The CDR3 is 13 residues long. CDR3 bases: TGTGCCAGCAGTTCGACCCCGAGGGAGACCCAGTACTTC. Encoded protein: CASSSTPRETQYF.

The rearrangement joins TRBV19 to TRBJ2-7, with D possibly TRBD1 on 5 matching bases. With 2 bases removed from V and 6 bases from J, the gap between germline ends came to 14 bases. The CDR3 consists of 14 residues. From germline, CDR1 is LNHDA and CDR2 SQIVND (reference sequence). The CDR3 spells CASSIKTQGSEQYF. CDR3 in DNA: TGTGCCAGTAGTATAAAGACGCAGGGCTCCGAGCAGTACTTC.

This clone was seen just once. This chain uses TRBV7-9 with TRBJ2-3, with TRBD2 identical over 12 bases. This CDR3 region has 15 residues. Germline V CDR1 and CDR2: SEHNR, FQNEAQ (reference sequence). Unmatched junction bases numbered 5, after V lost 5 bases and J lost 5 bases. The CDR3 bases are TGTGCCAGCAGCCGCCTAGCGGGGGGGGAAGATACGCAGTATTTT. It codes for CASSRLAGGEDTQYF.

The count of this clone is one. The rearrangement uses TRBV7-8 and TRBJ2-7, with 9 positions matching TRBD1. Germline loops: CDR1 SGHVS, CDR2 FQNEAQ. The CDR3 is made up of 16 amino acids. J gave up 4 bases and V 1 base, and 8 bases lay outside the gene matches. The DNA of the CDR3 is TGTGCCAGCAGCTTAGTGGGAGGGACAGGGACTTACGAGCAGTACTTC. It specifies CASSLVGGTGTYEQYF.

The chain employs TRBV18 and TRBJ1-2; 10 nucleotides match TRBD1. Germline V gives CDR1 KGHSH, CDR2 LQKENI. The junction had 2 bases not matched to a gene; V was cut back by 6 bases and J by 1 base. CDR3 length: 14 residues. The CDR3 DNA sequence: TGTGCCAGCTCTCGGGACAGGGGTAACTATGGCTACACCTTC. Translating gives CASSRDRGNYGYTF.

The chain combines TRBV30 with TRBJ1-1; D is ambiguous. V was pared by 2 bases and J by 5 bases, with 9 bases between. The CDR3 contains 12 residues. In germline, CDR1 is GTSNPN, CDR2 SVGIG (reference sequence). CDR3 nucleotides: TGTGCCTGGAGTAGTGGGCCAACTGAAGCTTTCTTT. This gives the protein CAWSSGPTEAFF. The entire variable domain, with the rest obtained from reference TRBV30 and TRBJ1-1, is as follows: SQTIHQWPATLVQPVGSPLSLECTVEGTSNPNLYWYRQAAGRGLQLLFYSVGIGQISSEVPQNLSASRPQDRQFILSSKKLLLSDSGFYLCAWSSGPTEAFFGQGTRLTVV.

The chain combines TRBV6-2 or TRBV6-3 with TRBJ2-1; TRBD1 matches 7 bases. The CDR3 has 13 residues. The germline gives CDR1 MNHEY, CDR2 SVGEGT. V shed 5 bases and J 13 bases; nucleotides not matched to a gene: 11. The CDR3 DNA reads TGTGCCAGCAGTCGAGAAGTCAGGGGGTTTCAGTTCTTC. Translated, it gives CASSREVRGFQFF.